What follows is one T cell receptor (beta chain) and its context. This sample was included in a study of human T cells and chemical hapten exposure. Study overall: 2% DPC was applied to roughly 2 cm by roughly 2 cm of upper inner arm skin for sensitization. There were weekly diphenylcyclopropenone doses to the scalp for patients throughout the roughly 25-week study.

From the RACE reads, TCRdb called clonotypes with MiXCR, one entry per CDR3 protein. The profile shows some 94,000 distinct CDR3 sequences, around 12% of them singletons. This CDR3 has 14 amino acids. V was pared by 4 bases and J by 5 bases, with 12 bases between. Time point: patch test 1, 2 weeks after DPC sensitization. The treatment denotes: therapeutic diphenylcyclopropenone sensitization with weekly scalp DPC. This rearrangement joins TRBV23-1 to TRBJ2-1; either TRBD1 or TRBD2 may supply D (5 bases each). TRBV23-1 is an ORF; its function is uncertain. The sequence came from a woman in her thirties or forties with alopecia areata. Some clones in this sample may be carry-over from other donors' samples. Specimen: whole blood, collected in connection with sensitization to the hapten diphenylcyclopropenone (DPC). The CDR3 here is CASSPGSRHNEQFF. In DNA form, the CDR3 reads TGCGCCAGCAGTCCAGGGAGTCGACACAATGAGCAGTTCTTC.